These 2 T cell receptor beta chains came from one sample sequenced in a study of Ad26.COV2.S vaccination and SARS-CoV-2 variants. Stated treatment: about 20 received Ad26.COV2.S at low or high dose, single or two shots; about 5 received placebo; per-sample allocation not given. Sampling was performed 63 days after the first vaccine or placebo injection. Measured with immunoSEQ multiplex PCR; TCRdb has only the in-frame clones, and not every one. The data hold 430,000 or so clones, with 90% observed a single time. Sample: peripheral blood, taken in a trial of Ad26.COV2.S vaccine versus placebo. The receptors here all came from a person aged 18-65 years who received the Ad26.COV2.S COVID-19 vaccine or a placebo.

V and J are TRBV18 and TRBJ2-2; tentatively, D is TRBD1 (5 bases). The V end was cut by 3 bases, the J end by 2 bases, with 13 bases between. Germline values: CDR1 KGHSH, CDR2 LQKENI. This CDR3 contains 16 residues. The CDR3 DNA reads TGTGCCAGCTCACCTGCTCAGGGATATAACACCGGGGAGCTGTTTTTT. Its protein is CASSPAQGYNTGELFF.

This clone was picked up one time. CDR3 in DNA: TGTGCCAGCAGCTTAGTAAATCAGCCCCAGCATTTT. As protein: CASSLVNQPQHF. The gene calls are TRBV7-9 and TRBJ1-5; D call uncertain. In germline, CDR1 is SEHNR, CDR2 FQNEAQ (reference sequence). Trimming removed 1 base from V and 4 bases from J, with 2 bases in between. This CDR3 is 12 amino acids long.